Below are 5 T cell receptor beta chains sequenced from a single sample in a study of vaccination and CD4 T cells after COVID-19. With the Oncomine TCR Beta short-read assay, DNA from cultured CD4+ T cells was sequenced. TCRdb re-called the PCR reads through MiXCR, storing one row per CDR3 protein. The sample shows under 25,000 distinct CDR3 sequences, 50% to 60% of them seen only once. Treatment noted: roughly 11-day PBMC culture with coronavirus spike peptide pools or control peptides (ViraFEST assay). Their antigens remain unidentified. Sequencing was done on a sample of CD4+ T cells from blood, cultured in vitro. These TCRs come from a human donor who had recovered from COVID-19.

The genes are TRBV27 and TRBJ1-1; possibly TRBD1 for D (5 bases). Trimming removed 6 bases from V and 4 bases from J, with 12 bases in between. CDR3 length: 13 residues. Germline V gives CDR1 MNHEY, CDR2 SMNVEV (reference sequence). As DNA, the CDR3 is TGTGCCAGCAGGATCCAGGGTGGCACTGAAGCTTTCTTT. Its protein is CASRIQGGTEAFF.

The sample holds a few counts of this clonotype. The chain links TRBV6-1 to TRBJ1-2; the D gene is possibly TRBD1 (5 bases). The germline V and J ends were trimmed by 5 bases and 4 bases, with 14 bases remaining between them. This CDR3 has 14 residues. From germline, CDR1 is MNHNS and CDR2 SASEGT. Written as DNA, the CDR3 is TGTGCCAGCAGTACTGACAGTAAGATCTATGGCTACACCTTC. Encoded protein: CASSTDSKIYGYTF.

The rearrangement uses TRBV19 and TRBJ2-1; no clear D. The CDR3 extends over 12 amino acids. Looked up from germline, CDR1 is LNHDA and CDR2 is SQIVND (reference sequence). V was cut by 11 bases and J by 5 bases, with 13 bases left in between. CDR3 in amino acids: CAVDLRDNEQFF. The DNA for the CDR3 is TGTGCCGTAGACCTCCGGGACAATGAGCAGTTCTTC. Full variable domain (remainder filled in from reference TRBV19 and TRBJ2-1): DGGITQSPKYLFRKEGQNVTLSCEQNLNHDAMYWYRQDPGQGLRLIYYSQIVNDFQKGDIAEGYSVSREKKESFPLTVTSAQKNPTAFYLCAVDLRDNEQFFGPGTRLTVL.

The V gene is TRBV12-3 or TRBV12-4, the J gene TRBJ2-1, with TRBD2 matching 8 bases. The CDR3 covers 15 residues. The V gene end was trimmed by 3 bases and the J gene end by 0 bases; junction bases not matched to a gene: 1. This chain's CDR3 is CASSLSGGSYNEQFF. For the CDR3, the DNA is TGTGCCAGCAGTTTGAGCGGGGGCTCCTACAATGAGCAGTTCTTC.

The V call is TRBV19, the J call TRBJ2-6; D ambiguous. Germline V gene sequence: CDR1 LNHDA, CDR2 SQIVND (reference sequence). The CDR3 runs to 15 residues. Trimming removed 0 bases at V and 4 bases at J, with 7 bases between. The CDR3 DNA follows: TGTGCCAGTAGTATAGATCTGCCCGGGGCCAACGTCCTGACTTTC. Its protein product is CASSIDLPGANVLTF. Variable domain in full (rest from reference TRBV19 and TRBJ2-6): DGGITQSPKYLFRKEGQNVTLSCEQNLNHDAMYWYRQDPGQGLRLIYYSQIVNDFQKGDIAEGYSVSREKKESFPLTVTSAQKNPTAFYLCASSIDLPGANVLTFGAGSRLTVL.